These 26 T cell receptor beta chains were sequenced from one sample in a study of immune cell composition in non-small cell lung cancer. The data were produced by immunoSEQ multiplex PCR, yet TCRdb's version contains in-frame clones alone and is incomplete. The sample includes fewer than 6,500 clones, around 77% seen only once; the top ten take 10%. The sequenced sample consisted of lung tumor tissue. The receptor set was obtained from a human donor with non-small cell lung cancer.

The V call is TRBV2, the J call TRBJ2-2, with TRBD2 identical over 10 bases. This CDR3 comprises 17 residues. With 7 bases clipped from V and 6 bases from J, the junction kept 14 bases outside the gene matches. Germline CDR1 and CDR2: SNHLY and FYNNEI. CDR3 nucleotides: TGTGCCAGCATCCGACGGTCAGCGGGGGGGCGGGCCGGGGAGCTGTTTTTT. Its protein is CASIRRSAGGRAGELFF.

The V call is TRBV6-6, the J call TRBJ1-1; D is unclear. V was clipped by 2 bases and J by 2 bases, with 6 bases between them. This CDR3 is built from 13 residues. Germline V CDR1 and CDR2: MNHNY, SVGAGI (reference sequence). DNA for the CDR3: TGTGCCAGCAGTTACACGGGTAACACTGAAGCTTTCTTT. Amino acids: CASSYTGNTEAFF.

The chain recombines TRBV2 with TRBJ2-3; maybe TRBD1 (5 bases). The CDR3 sequence is 15 residues long. Germline V lookup: CDR1 SNHLY, CDR2 FYNNEI. The ends were cut back, 5 bases at V and 2 bases at J, with 14 bases in the middle. CDR3 region: CASSQGRVNTDTQYF. CDR3 coding DNA: TGTGCCAGCAGTCAGGGTCGTGTCAACACAGATACGCAGTATTTT.

This clone is medium-sized by share. The genes are TRBV6-1 and TRBJ2-7, with 8 bases fitting TRBD2. The germline gives CDR1 MNHNS, CDR2 SASEGT. Germline trimming cut 9 bases from V and 7 bases from J; bases unmatched to any gene: 11. This CDR3 comprises 13 residues. The CDR3 sequence: CASFGTSLGEQYF. For the CDR3, the DNA is TGTGCCAGTTTTGGGACTAGTCTCGGGGAGCAGTACTTC.

The rearrangement uses TRBV15 and TRBJ2-5, with D possibly being TRBD2 (6 bases). The CDR3 spans 14 residues. V was shortened by 8 bases and J by 11 bases, with 24 bases between the two germline ends. CDR1 and CDR2 (germline): LNHNV, YYDKDF (reference sequence). CDR3: CATQMGSDSGEQYF. The CDR3 DNA sequence: TGTGCCACCCAAATGGGATCGGATTCGGGGGAGCAGTACTTC.

The genes are TRBV16 and TRBJ2-7, with 10 positions matching TRBD1. Germline V CDR1 and CDR2: KGHSY, FQNENV. Trimming cost V 4 bases and J 4 bases; bases outside gene matches: 1. CDR3 length equals 13 residues. The CDR3: CASSLGQGYEQYF. CDR3 DNA: TGTGCCAGCAGCCTGGGACAGGGGTACGAGCAGTACTTC.

The V call is TRBV29-1, the J call TRBJ1-5, with TRBD1 matching 9 bases. There are 14 residues in the CDR3. Germline V CDR1 and CDR2: SQVTM, ANQGSEA. Trimming removed 4 bases from V and 4 bases from J; junction bases left unmatched: 5. CDR3 nucleotides: TGCAGCGTTGCCGGGACAGGGCCAAATCAGCCCCAGCATTTT. As protein: CSVAGTGPNQPQHF.

CDR3 sequence: CASSQPGQGDTGELFF. The CDR3 DNA follows: TGTGCCAGCTCCCAACCGGGACAGGGAGACACCGGGGAGCTGTTTTTT. The chain links TRBV18 to TRBJ2-2, with 9 bases that match TRBD1. There are 16 residues in the CDR3. Germline V lookup: CDR1 KGHSH, CDR2 LQKENI. With 6 bases clipped from V and 3 bases from J, the junction kept 8 bases outside the gene matches.

This clone qualifies as medium-sized. This chain joins TRBV7-9 and TRBJ1-1; D gene unclear. Between the trimmed V and J ends, which lost 6 bases and 7 bases, there was a span of 9 bases. CDR3 length: 11 residues. CDR1 and CDR2 (germline): SEHNR, FQNEAQ (reference sequence). CDR3 region: CASRLSHEAFF. The CDR3 DNA reads as TGTGCCAGCAGATTAAGCCATGAAGCTTTCTTT.

This rearrangement joins TRBV7-6 to TRBJ2-1, with TRBD1 matching over 8 bases. V shed 0 bases and J 8 bases; nucleotides not matched to a gene: 6. The length of the CDR3 is 15 residues. Germline V gives CDR1 SGHVS, CDR2 FNYEAQ. The CDR3 spells CASSLALTGVDEQFF. The CDR3 coding sequence is TGTGCCAGCAGCTTAGCCCTGACAGGGGTGGATGAGCAGTTCTTC. Based on the CDR3 plus reference TRBV7-6 and TRBJ2-1, the full variable domain is GAGVSQSPRYKVTKRGQDVALRCDPISGHVSLYWYRQALGQGPEFLTYFNYEAQQDKSGLPNDRFSAERPEGSISTLTIQRTEQRDSAMYRCASSLALTGVDEQFFGPGTRLTVL.

This clone was observed a few times. The J gene is TRBJ2-6, the V gene TRBV19; the D gene is possibly TRBD2 (5 bases). Per germline, CDR1 LNHDA and CDR2 SQIVND (reference sequence). This CDR3 is built from 15 residues. V was trimmed by 6 bases and J by 0 bases, leaving 9 bases between them. The CDR3 here is CASRITSSGANVLTF. CDR3 nucleotides: TGTGCCAGTAGGATAACTAGCTCTGGGGCCAACGTCCTGACTTTC.

V gene TRBV6-5 combines with J gene TRBJ2-2, with D maybe TRBD2 (6 bases). The CDR3 runs to 15 residues. Germline V lookup: CDR1 MNHEY, CDR2 SVGAGI. Trimming stripped 6 bases from V and 2 bases from J, with 13 bases between. The CDR3 coding sequence is TGTGCCAGCAGACCCCAGGGAGGCAACACCGGGGAGCTGTTTTTT. Its translation: CASRPQGGNTGELFF.

The rearrangement uses TRBV25-1 and TRBJ2-1; D is possibly TRBD1 (6 bases). Trimming took 9 bases from V and 5 from J, leaving 14 bases between them. Germline CDR1 and CDR2: MGHDK and SYGVNS. This CDR3 region has 13 residues. Here the CDR3 reads CASSDSINNEQFF. The CDR3 DNA sequence: TGTGCCAGTTCGGACAGTATCAACAATGAGCAGTTCTTC.

The chain combines TRBV27 with TRBJ2-7; the D is unclear. Trimming stripped 5 bases from V and 2 bases from J, with 16 bases between. Germline assignment: CDR1 MNHEY and CDR2 SMNVEV (reference sequence). The CDR3 is 15 amino acids. The CDR3 reads CASSLRRTGPYEQYF. CDR3 nucleotide sequence: TGTGCCAGCAGTCTCAGACGTACTGGGCCCTACGAGCAGTACTTC.

The V gene is TRBV9, the J gene TRBJ2-2; possibly TRBD2 for D (5 bases). The germline CDR1 and CDR2 sequences are SGDLS and YYNGEE. The CDR3 is made up of 19 amino acids. V lost 0 bases and J 6 bases, leaving 24 bases between the germline ends. CDR3 in amino acids: CASSVGVRSRLAYAGELFF. The CDR3 bases are TGTGCCAGCAGCGTAGGGGTGCGTAGTCGGCTAGCATATGCCGGGGAGCTGTTTTTT.

The V gene is TRBV19, the J gene TRBJ1-5; TRBD1 matches 7 bases. The J segment lost 2 bases and the V segment lost 5 bases, leaving 6 bases of the junction unmatched. The length of the CDR3 is 15 residues. The germline gives CDR1 LNHDA, CDR2 SQIVND (reference sequence). The DNA of the CDR3 is TGTGCCAGTAGTGTCACCGGGACAGGCAATCAGCCCCAGCATTTT. It is translated as CASSVTGTGNQPQHF.

The chain links TRBV4-2 to TRBJ2-6; 9 nucleotides agree with TRBD1. The CDR3 runs 20 residues. Per germline, CDR1 LGHNA and CDR2 YNFKEQ. Trimming removed 3 bases from V and 4 bases from J; junction bases left unmatched: 16. The CDR3 nucleotides read TGTGCCAGCAGCCAGAACCCGGGACAGGGAGGGACAGGGGGGGCCAACGTCCTGACTTTC. Translated, it gives CASSQNPGQGGTGGANVLTF.

This clone was observed once. The chain has TRBV27 and TRBJ2-2; 11 nucleotides align to TRBD1. Per germline, CDR1 MNHEY and CDR2 SMNVEV (reference sequence). Unmatched junction bases numbered 5, after V lost 4 bases and J lost 4 bases. This CDR3 contains 16 residues. CDR3 loop: CASSSRDRGGTGELFF. The CDR3 DNA is TGTGCCAGCAGTTCCCGGGACAGGGGGGGCACCGGGGAGCTGTTTTTT.

The rearrangement joins TRBV7-2 to TRBJ1-2; weak D call: TRBD1 (5 bases). Germline lookup yields CDR1 SGHTA and CDR2 FQGNSA. The V gene lost 4 bases and the J gene lost 6 bases, with 21 bases spanning the gap. This CDR3 is built from 16 residues. CDR3 bases: TGTGCCAGCAGCTCCCAGGGCGATACTGGAGGGAATGGCTACACCTTC. Its translation: CASSSQGDTGGNGYTF.

A few counts support this clone. The genes are TRBV19 and TRBJ1-4; no clear D. V gave up 6 bases and J gave up 3 bases, with 11 bases separating them. The CDR3 contains 14 residues. Germline loops: CDR1 LNHDA, CDR2 SQIVND (reference sequence). In DNA form, the CDR3 reads TGTGCCAGTAGCCCCCGGAGGGCTAATGAAAAACTGTTTTTT. This sequence encodes CASSPRRANEKLFF.

The V call is TRBV4-3, the J call TRBJ1-5, with TRBD1 as a possible D gene (6 bases). This CDR3 region has 14 residues. Germline values: CDR1 LGHNA, CDR2 YSLEER. Trimming left V 0 bases short and J 13 bases short, with 16 bases between. DNA of the CDR3: TGCGCCAGCAGCCAAGATAGGGTTCGGGACACTCAGCATTTT. This sequence encodes CASSQDRVRDTQHF.

The rearrangement links TRBV4-2 to TRBJ2-7; no definite D call. Trimming cost V 5 bases and J 8 bases, with 19 bases left between them. CDR3 length: 14 residues. CDR1 LGHNA and CDR2 YNFKEQ come from the germline V gene. The CDR3 loop reads CASSLDPADDKQYF. The DNA for the CDR3 is TGTGCCAGCAGCTTAGATCCGGCCGACGACAAGCAGTACTTC.

The chain links TRBV4-3 to TRBJ1-2, with no clear D. V shed 0 bases and J shed 2 bases, with 7 bases lying between them. Germline loops: CDR1 LGHNA, CDR2 YSLEER. The CDR3 length is 14 residues. The CDR3 protein is CASSQELGNYGYTF. The DNA of the CDR3 is TGCGCCAGCAGCCAAGAGTTGGGCAACTATGGCTACACCTTC.

The chain employs TRBV5-1 and TRBJ2-2; the match to TRBD2 covers 9 bases. V gave up 3 bases and J gave up 7 bases; unmatched junction bases: 7. CDR1 is SGHRS, CDR2 YFSETQ, per germline. The CDR3 covers 15 residues. CDR3 nucleotide sequence: TGCGCCAGCAGCTCCAGGACTAGCGCAGGCGGGGAGCTGTTTTTT. This sequence encodes CASSSRTSAGGELFF.

The rearrangement links TRBV25-1 to TRBJ1-2; 7 bases are a match to TRBD1. Germline-derived CDR1 and CDR2 are MGHDK and SYGVNS. The CDR3 has 15 residues. V was clipped by 0 bases and J by 6 bases; unmatched bases: 7. This CDR3 reads CASSEYKGAAHGYTF. CDR3 in DNA: TGTGCCAGCAGTGAATATAAGGGGGCGGCTCATGGCTACACCTTC.

V usage is TRBV30 and J usage is TRBJ2-3, with TRBD2 identical over 8 bases. Per the germline V gene, CDR1 is GTSNPN and CDR2 is SVGIG (reference sequence). J gave up 0 bases and V 2 bases, and 4 bases lay outside the gene matches. The CDR3 spans 15 residues. CDR3 loop: CAWSLSGDSTDTQYF. The CDR3, as DNA: TGTGCCTGGAGTCTTAGCGGGGATAGCACAGATACGCAGTATTTT.